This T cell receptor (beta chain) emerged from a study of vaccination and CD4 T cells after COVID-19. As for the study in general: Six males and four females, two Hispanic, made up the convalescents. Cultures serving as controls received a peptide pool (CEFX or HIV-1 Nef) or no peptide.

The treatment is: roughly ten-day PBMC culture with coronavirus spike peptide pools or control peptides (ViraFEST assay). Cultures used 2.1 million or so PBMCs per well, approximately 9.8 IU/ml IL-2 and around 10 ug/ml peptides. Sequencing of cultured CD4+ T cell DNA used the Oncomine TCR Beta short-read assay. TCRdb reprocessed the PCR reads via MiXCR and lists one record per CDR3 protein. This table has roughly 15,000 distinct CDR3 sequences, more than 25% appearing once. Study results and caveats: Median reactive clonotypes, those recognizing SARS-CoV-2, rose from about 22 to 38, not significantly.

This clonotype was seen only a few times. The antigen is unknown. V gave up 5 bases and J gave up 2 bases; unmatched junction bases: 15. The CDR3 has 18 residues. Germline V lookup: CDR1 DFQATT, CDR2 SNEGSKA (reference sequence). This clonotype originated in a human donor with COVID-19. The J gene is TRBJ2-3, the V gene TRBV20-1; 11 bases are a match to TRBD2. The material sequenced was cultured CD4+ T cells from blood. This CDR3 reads CSARPSRLAGIITDTQYF. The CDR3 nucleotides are TGCAGTGCTCGACCGTCCAGACTAGCGGGGATAATCACAGATACGCAGTATTTT.